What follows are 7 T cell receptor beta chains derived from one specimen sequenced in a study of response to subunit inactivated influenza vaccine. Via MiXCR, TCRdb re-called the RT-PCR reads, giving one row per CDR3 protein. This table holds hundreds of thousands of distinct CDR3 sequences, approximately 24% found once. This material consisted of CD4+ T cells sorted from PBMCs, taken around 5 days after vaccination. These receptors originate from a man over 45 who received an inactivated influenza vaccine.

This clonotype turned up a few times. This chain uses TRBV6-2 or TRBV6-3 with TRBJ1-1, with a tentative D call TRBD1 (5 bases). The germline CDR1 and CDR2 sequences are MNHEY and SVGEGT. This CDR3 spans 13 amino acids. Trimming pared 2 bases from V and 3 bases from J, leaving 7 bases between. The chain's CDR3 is CASSYVGDTEAFF. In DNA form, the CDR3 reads TGTGCCAGCAGTTACGTGGGGGACACTGAAGCTTTCTTT.

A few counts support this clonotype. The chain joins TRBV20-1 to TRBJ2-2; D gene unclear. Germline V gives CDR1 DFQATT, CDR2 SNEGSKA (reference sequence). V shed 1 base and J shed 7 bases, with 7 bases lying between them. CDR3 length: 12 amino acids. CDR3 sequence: CSARVWGGELFF. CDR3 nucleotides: TGCAGTGCTAGAGTGTGGGGCGGGGAGCTGTTTTTT.

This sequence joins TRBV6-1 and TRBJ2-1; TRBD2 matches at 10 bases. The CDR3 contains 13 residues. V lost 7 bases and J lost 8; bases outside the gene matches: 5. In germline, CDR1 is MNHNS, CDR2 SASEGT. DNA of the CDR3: TGTGCCAGCAAAGCGGGAGGGCCCTATGAGCAGTTCTTC. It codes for CASKAGGPYEQFF.

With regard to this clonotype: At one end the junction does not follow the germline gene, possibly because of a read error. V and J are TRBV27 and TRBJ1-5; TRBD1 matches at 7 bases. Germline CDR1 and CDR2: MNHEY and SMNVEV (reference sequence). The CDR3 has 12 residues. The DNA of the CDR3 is TGTGCCAGCAGTTCAAATATTGGAGGACAGGTTTTT. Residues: CASSSNIGGQVF.

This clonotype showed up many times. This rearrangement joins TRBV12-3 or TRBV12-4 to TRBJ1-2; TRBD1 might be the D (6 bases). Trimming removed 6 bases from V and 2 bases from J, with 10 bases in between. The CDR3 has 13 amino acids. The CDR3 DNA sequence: TGTGCCAGCAGAGGGGACACCAACTATGGCTACACCTTC. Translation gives CASRGDTNYGYTF.

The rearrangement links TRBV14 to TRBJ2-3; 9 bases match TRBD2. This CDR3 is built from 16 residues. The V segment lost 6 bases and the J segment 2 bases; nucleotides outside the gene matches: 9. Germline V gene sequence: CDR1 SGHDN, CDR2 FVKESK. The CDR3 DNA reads TGTGCCAGCAGTCTTTTTAGCGGGAGTTTCACAGATACGCAGTATTTT. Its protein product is CASSLFSGSFTDTQYF.

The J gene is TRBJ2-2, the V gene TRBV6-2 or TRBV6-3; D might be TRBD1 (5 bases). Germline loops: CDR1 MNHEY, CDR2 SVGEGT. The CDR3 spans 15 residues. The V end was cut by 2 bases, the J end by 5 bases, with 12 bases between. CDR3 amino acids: CASSYPGHLTGELFF. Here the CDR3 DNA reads TGTGCCAGCAGTTACCCTGGACATTTGACCGGGGAGCTGTTTTTT.